What follows are 4 T cell receptor beta chains derived from one specimen sequenced in a study of PD-1 blockade in classical Hodgkin lymphoma (dated by TCRdb to the early 2020s). The receptor library was made with the immunoSEQ multiplex PCR assay. This is the immuneACCESS table as TCRdb keeps it, with only in-frame sequences that have V and J called. A part of the clones is gone; compared with another copy, unresolved V genes explain less than half, and the rest is unexplained. The sample has 35,000 or so clones on record, around 63% of them singletons. The top ten constitute about 14% of the sample. The sample's time point label, in plain terms: cycle 2 day 1 (C2D1) of nivolumab. Every trial patient had relapsed after autologous stem cell transplantation, and cohorts A, B and C differed in prior brentuximab vedotin exposure. This specimen consisted of peripheral blood mononuclear cells (PBMCs), obtained before the second cycle of nivolumab. The source of these receptors is a human donor with classical Hodgkin lymphoma.

The rearrangement joins TRBV19 to TRBJ2-7, with TRBD2 matching 12 bases. The CDR3 has 15 residues. From germline, CDR1 is LNHDA and CDR2 SQIVND (reference sequence). Trimming cost V 4 bases and J 1 base; bases outside gene matches: 2. The CDR3, as DNA: TGTGCCAGTAGTACCGGACTAGCGGGGTCCTACGAGCAGTACTTC. Protein sequence: CASSTGLAGSYEQYF.

The chain recombines TRBV7-2 with TRBJ2-7; D remains unclear. The CDR3 is made up of 17 amino acids. Between the trimmed V and J ends, which lost 6 bases and 3 bases, there was a span of 24 bases. Germline V gene lookup returns CDR1 SGHTA and CDR2 FQGNSA. The chain's CDR3 is CASSPTRAYSGSYEQYF. CDR3 bases: TGTGCCAGCAGTCCCACCCGGGCCTATTCAGGCAGCTACGAGCAGTACTTC.

This clone was seen at least ten times. The chain carries TRBV7-2 and TRBJ1-5; D might be TRBD1 (6 bases). The CDR3 spans 14 residues. The germline CDR1 and CDR2 sequences are SGHTA and FQGNSA. Deletions cut 5 bases from V and 3 bases from J, with 11 bases between. CDR3: CASSPTGPNQPQHF. CDR3 bases: TGTGCCAGCAGCCCTACAGGGCCCAATCAGCCCCAGCATTTT. Full variable domain (rest looked up from reference TRBV7-2 and TRBJ1-5): GAGVSQSPSNKVTEKGKDVELRCDPISGHTALYWYRQSLGQGLEFLIYFQGNSAPDKSGLPSDRFSAERTGGSVSTLTIQRTQQEDSAVYLCASSPTGPNQPQHFGDGTRLSIL.

Worth noting for this clone: The junction departs from the called germline gene at one end, perhaps through a read error. The gene calls are TRBV18 and TRBJ1-1; D unresolved. Germline V gene sequence: CDR1 KGHSH, CDR2 LQKENI. The CDR3 runs 12 residues. DNA for the CDR3: TGTGCCAGCTCACCAAAGGGTACTGGAGCTTTCTTT. Its translation is CASSPKGTGAFF.